A selection of T cell receptor beta chains follows, all from one sample in a study of beta chain features in type 1 diabetes. Assay used: immunoSEQ multiplex PCR; TCRdb lists only in-frame clones, some missing. The sample contains 250,000 or so clones, roughly two thirds of which appear only once. Sequences were obtained from naive CD4+ T cells from blood. The origin of the receptors is a man younger than 40 in good health. CDR3s include the opening cysteine and the closing phenylalanine or tryptophan. Each record gives: CDR3 DNA, CDR3 protein, V gene, D gene, J gene, clone size. The D gene is left open where the match is weak. Clone size is not always given. Where it is, it says once, few, many or a class for expanded clones.

TGTGCCAGTAGTTCCCGTGGGGAGGGGAACTATGGCTACACCTTC CASSSRGEGNYGYTF TRBV19 - TRBJ1-2 -
TGTGCCATCAGTGGGCGGTGGCTAGCGGGAGGGGATGAGCAGTTCTTC CAISGRWLAGGDEQFF TRBV10-3 TRBD2 TRBJ2-1 -
TGCAGCGTTGTGAAGGAATCGTCCTTCCTGAACACTGAAGCTTTCTTT CSVVKESSFLNTEAFF TRBV29-1 - TRBJ1-1 -
TGCAGTGCTAGTTGGGCCAATGAGCAGTTCTTC CSASWANEQFF TRBV20-1 - TRBJ2-1 few
TGTGCCAGCATCGACGGGACTAGCGTCTACAATGAGCAGTTCTTC CASIDGTSVYNEQFF TRBV11-2 TRBD2 TRBJ2-1 once
TGTGCCAGCAGATTGGGACAGACCAACGAGCAGTACTTC CASRLGQTNEQYF TRBV28 TRBD1 TRBJ2-7 -
TGTGCCAGCAGCCAAGAGGGGAACACTGAAGCTTTCTTT CASSQEGNTEAFF TRBV14 - TRBJ1-1 few
TGTGCCAGCTCACCTGCAGGGACAGATACGCAGTATTTT CASSPAGTDTQYF TRBV18 - TRBJ2-3 once
TGCAGCGTTGAGCGGCTGAACACCGGGGAGCTGTTTTTT CSVERLNTGELFF TRBV29-1 - TRBJ2-2 few
TGTGCCTGGAGTTCGGGGAGAACTGAAGCTTTCTTT CAWSSGRTEAFF TRBV30 - TRBJ1-1 few
TGTGCCTGGAGTGTACAGGGGGCGGAAGAGCAGTACTTC CAWSVQGAEEQYF TRBV30 TRBD1 TRBJ2-7 few
TGCGCCAGCAGCTTGGCCGGTAGGGGCCCAGCCGAGCAGTACTTC CASSLAGRGPAEQYF TRBV5-1 - TRBJ2-7 -
TGTGCCTGGCGACTACTGGAGTTCAATGAGCAGTTCTTC CAWRLLEFNEQFF TRBV30 - TRBJ2-1 -
TGTGCCATCAGTGAGACGGGACACCCCACGGATACGCAGTATTTT CAISETGHPTDTQYF TRBV10-3 - TRBJ2-3 few
TGTGCCACCAGCAGAGATCCAAACCCGGCGGGCGAGCAGTACTTC CATSRDPNPAGEQYF TRBV15 - TRBJ2-7 -
TGCAGCGGACGTAAAGGCCAAGAGACCCAGTACTTC CSGRKGQETQYF TRBV29-1 - TRBJ2-5 -
TGTGCCAGCAGCTTAGGCAGGGGCGTTACGAATTCACCCCTCCACTTT CASSLGRGVTNSPLHF TRBV13 - TRBJ1-6 -
TGTGCCAGCAGCCGTCTCTGGGCAGATACGCAGTATTTT CASSRLWADTQYF TRBV6-6 - TRBJ2-3 -
TGTGCCAGCAGCCCCCCCGGGGGAACCGGGGAGCTGTTTTTT CASSPPGGTGELFF TRBV7-6 - TRBJ2-2 -
TGTGCCTGGAGTGGGGAGGGCTCTGGGGCCAACGTCCTGACTTTC CAWSGEGSGANVLTF TRBV30 TRBD2 TRBJ2-6 -
TGTGCCAGTAAAAGGGACGGAACTAACTATGGCTACACCTTC CASKRDGTNYGYTF TRBV7-9 - TRBJ1-2 -
TGTGCCAGCAGCTTAGCGGGGCAGGCCCCTGAAGCTTTCTTT CASSLAGQAPEAFF TRBV7-2 - TRBJ1-1 -
TGTGCCAGCAGCGTAGTCCCTACCGCGGCTGAAGCTTTCTTT CASSVVPTAAEAFF TRBV9 - TRBJ1-1 -
TGTGCCAGCAGGTACACAGGGAGTGTGAACACTGAAGCTTTCTTT CASRYTGSVNTEAFF TRBV7-2 - TRBJ1-1 -
TGCAGCGCCGGGGGTGGGACAGATACGCAGTATTTT CSAGGGTDTQYF TRBV29-1 - TRBJ2-3 few
TGTGCCAGCAGCAGGGGGGCCGCACTGATATACAATGAGCAGTTCTTC CASSRGAALIYNEQFF TRBV25-1 - TRBJ2-1 -
TGTGCCAGCAGTGATCCCTCCGGGGCCAACGTCCTGACTTTC CASSDPSGANVLTF TRBV25-1 - TRBJ2-6 -
TGTGCCAGCAGCGTAGATCCCGGTAACTATGGCTACACCTTC CASSVDPGNYGYTF TRBV9 - TRBJ1-2 -
TGTGCCTGGAGTGTTAGCAAAAACATTCAGTACTTC CAWSVSKNIQYF TRBV30 - TRBJ2-4 few
TGTGCCAGCAGCTCCCAGCCTGGCGTAACTTGGGATACGCAGTATTTT CASSSQPGVTWDTQYF TRBV9 - TRBJ2-3 few
TGCAGCGTTGGCAGCACGCGGAGCTCCTACAATGAGCAGTTCTTC CSVGSTRSSYNEQFF TRBV29-1 - TRBJ2-1 -
TGTGCCAGCAGCAGTCAGGGTGGGTCCCTCCACTTT CASSSQGGSLHF TRBV5-5 - TRBJ1-6 -
TGTGCCAGCGGGCAGAGCAGGGTATTGTCTGAAGCTTTCTTT CASGQSRVLSEAFF TRBV6-5 - TRBJ1-1 -
TGTGCCAGTAGTACGGACGGAACCTACGAGCAGTACTTC CASSTDGTYEQYF TRBV19 - TRBJ2-7 -
TGCAGCGTTGGAGGGATTGGGAACACCGGGGAGCTGTTTTTT CSVGGIGNTGELFF TRBV29-1 - TRBJ2-2 -
TGCGCCAGCAGCAAGGGACTAGCGGGAGGTATATGGGAAGAGACCCAGTACTTC CASSKGLAGGIWEETQYF TRBV4-3 TRBD2 TRBJ2-5 -
TGCAGCGTTGGATTAGGACCCTACGAGCAGTACTTC CSVGLGPYEQYF TRBV29-1 - TRBJ2-7 few